The 2 T cell receptor beta chains listed next were all sequenced from one sample in a study of blood T cell repertoires in COVID-19. Libraries were prepared by immunoSEQ multiplex PCR; TCRdb keeps only in-frame clonotypes and omits some of them. Here the sample spans 250,000 to 300,000 clones, approximately 91% being singletons. Sequenced sample: PBMCs or T cells enriched from blood (not recorded which). The receptors here all came from a woman aged 40 to 55 with acute COVID-19.

The V gene is TRBV7-2, the J gene TRBJ2-4; D perhaps matches TRBD1 (5 bases). The germline V gene encodes CDR1 SGHTA and CDR2 FQGNSA. Trimming took off 5 bases at V and 0 bases at J, with 17 bases between the two ends. The CDR3 has 17 amino acids. The CDR3 DNA sequence: TGTGCCAGCAGCCCCCCGGAGCCCAGGGTAGCCAAAAACATTCAGTACTTC. This gives the protein CASSPPEPRVAKNIQYF.

The chain joins TRBV11-3 to TRBJ2-7; 7 nucleotides agree with TRBD2. Trimming took 5 bases from V and 3 from J; bases not matched to a gene: 13. This CDR3 comprises 16 residues. The germline V gene has CDR1 SGHNT and CDR2 YENEEA. The CDR3 reads CASSRYPGGKDYEQYF. The CDR3 DNA follows: TGTGCCAGCAGCCGATATCCGGGAGGCAAAGACTACGAGCAGTACTTC.